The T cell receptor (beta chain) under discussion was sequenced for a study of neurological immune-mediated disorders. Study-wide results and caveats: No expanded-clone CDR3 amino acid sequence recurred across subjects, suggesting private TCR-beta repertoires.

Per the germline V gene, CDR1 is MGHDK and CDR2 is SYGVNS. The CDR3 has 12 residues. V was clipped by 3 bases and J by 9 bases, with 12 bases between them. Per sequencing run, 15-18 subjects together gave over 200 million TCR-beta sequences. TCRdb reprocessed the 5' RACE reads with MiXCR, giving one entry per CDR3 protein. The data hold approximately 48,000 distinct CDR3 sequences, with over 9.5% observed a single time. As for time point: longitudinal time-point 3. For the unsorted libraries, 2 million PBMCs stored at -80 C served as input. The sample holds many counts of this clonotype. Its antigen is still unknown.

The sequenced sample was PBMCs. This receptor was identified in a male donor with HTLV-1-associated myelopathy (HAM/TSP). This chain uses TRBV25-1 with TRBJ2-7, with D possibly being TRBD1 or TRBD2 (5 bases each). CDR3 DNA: TGTGCCAGCAGTGACTGGGACGTTAGGCAGTACTTC. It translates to CASSDWDVRQYF.